Below, one T cell receptor beta chain is given with its context. Its antigen is not identified. This entry is derived from a study of T cell responses to AZD1222 COVID-19 vaccine. In the study overall: Samples with a second dose at about 4 or about 12 weeks were pooled together. Study results and caveats: Among those given AZD1222, only six were seropositive at baseline. Two AZD1222 doses significantly raised spike-specific TCR breadth and depth over controls.

CDR1 is KGHDR, CDR2 SFDVKD, per germline. The CDR3 is 14 amino acids. V gave up 7 bases and J gave up 1 base, with 12 bases separating them. The data were produced by immunoSEQ multiplex PCR, yet TCRdb's version contains in-frame clones alone and is incomplete. The sample comprises more than 250,000 clones, 80% to 95% of which are singletons, and less than 0.65% rests with the top ten. This specimen consisted of peripheral blood, obtained on day 0 of AZD1222 vaccination. This receptor was taken from an adult in good health. This chain connects TRBV24-1 to TRBJ1-1; no definite D call. For the CDR3, the DNA is TGTGCCACCAGGGACTGGATGGAGAACACTGAAGCTTTCTTT. Its protein product is CATRDWMENTEAFF.